This T cell receptor beta chain was sequenced for a study of shared clonotypes between healthy human individuals. Study findings and constraints: Though the depth was large, rarefaction showed that sorted-subset sequencing was incomplete. Since donors were few, the genetic and exposure-history diversity represented was limited. Non-shared clonotypes had lower generation probabilities than those shared by all four donors.

Data came from immunoSEQ multiplex PCR; TCRdb stores just in-frame clones and leaves some out. The data show 2 million to 2.5 million clones, with approximately 95% seen just once and approximately 1.2% held by the top ten. Note on this clone: Antigen specificity is unknown.

Trimming left V 2 bases short and J 1 base short, with 9 bases between. The CDR3 covers 15 residues. Germline V CDR1 and CDR2: SGDLS, YYNGEE. Terminally differentiated effector memory CD45RA+ cells were excluded by CCR7 positive selection of CD45RO-negative cells. Sequenced sample: naive CD8+ T cells sorted from blood. The TCR comes from a man younger than 30 in good health. This chain links TRBV9 with TRBJ2-2; D perhaps matches TRBD1 (5 bases). CDR3 in DNA: TGTGCCAGCAGCGTTGACAGTAGGAACACCGGGGAGCTGTTTTTT. Protein product: CASSVDSRNTGELFF.